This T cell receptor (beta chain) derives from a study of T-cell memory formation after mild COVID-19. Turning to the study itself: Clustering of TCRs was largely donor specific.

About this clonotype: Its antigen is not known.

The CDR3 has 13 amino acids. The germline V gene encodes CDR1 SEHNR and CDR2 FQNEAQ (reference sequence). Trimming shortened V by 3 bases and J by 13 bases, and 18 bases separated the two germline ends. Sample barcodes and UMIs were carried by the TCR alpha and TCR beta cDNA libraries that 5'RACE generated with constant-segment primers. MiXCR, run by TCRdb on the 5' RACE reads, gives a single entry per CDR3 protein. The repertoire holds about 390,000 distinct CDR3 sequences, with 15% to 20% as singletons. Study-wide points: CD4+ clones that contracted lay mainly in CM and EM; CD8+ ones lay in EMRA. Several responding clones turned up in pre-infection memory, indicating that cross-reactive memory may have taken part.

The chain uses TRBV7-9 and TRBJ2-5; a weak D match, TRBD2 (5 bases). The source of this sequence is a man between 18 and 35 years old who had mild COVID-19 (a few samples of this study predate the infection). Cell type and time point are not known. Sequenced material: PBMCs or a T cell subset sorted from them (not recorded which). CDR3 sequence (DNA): TGTGCCAGCAGCTTGCTGGACTCACGCGGTCTGTACTTC. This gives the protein CASSLLDSRGLYF.